The rows below give T cell receptor beta chains drawn from one sample of a study of blood T cells in healthy people across ages. TCRdb re-called the 5' RACE reads through MiXCR, storing one row per CDR3 protein. Of about 690,000 distinct CDR3 sequences in the sample, around two fifths were seen once. The sequenced sample was blood. Receptors originate from a man older than 75 in good health. CDR3s include the opening cysteine and the closing phenylalanine or tryptophan. The D gene is left open where the match is weak. Clone sizes are given selectively: once, few, many, or a class where the clone is expanded.

13	-	TRBJ2-7	TRBV4-2	-	CASSQVEEYEQYF	TGTGCCAGCAGCCAAGTCGAAGAATACGAGCAGTACTTC
17	TRBD1	TRBJ2-3	TRBV4-1	-	CASSQKQGARATDTQYF	TGCGCCAGCAGCCAAAAACAGGGGGCGCGGGCTACAGATACGCAGTATTTT
15	TRBD2	TRBJ2-1	TRBV6-5	-	CASSSGGAQYNEQFF	TGTGCCAGCAGTAGCGGGGGGGCCCAATACAATGAGCAGTTCTTC
13	-	TRBJ2-5	TRBV7-3	few	CASSFTGPETQYF	TGTGCCAGCAGCTTCACAGGGCCCGAGACCCAGTACTTC
13	TRBD1	TRBJ2-1	TRBV12-3/TRBV12-4	-	CASKTGTANEQFF	TGTGCCAGCAAGACTGGGACAGCCAATGAGCAGTTCTTC
15	-	TRBJ2-5	TRBV4-3	many	CASSQDRARVETQYF	TGCGCCAGCAGCCAAGATAGGGCCAGGGTTGAGACCCAGTACTTC
15	-	TRBJ2-1	TRBV7-2	-	CASSPVVSSYNEQFF	TGTGCCAGCAGCCCTGTAGTGAGCTCCTACAATGAGCAGTTCTTC
15	TRBD2	TRBJ2-3	TRBV30	few	CACPGLANRADTQYF	TGTGCCTGCCCGGGACTAGCGAATCGGGCAGATACGCAGTATTTT
13	TRBD1	TRBJ1-1	TRBV7-6	-	CASSPRQGLEAFF	TGTGCCAGCAGCCCTCGACAGGGGCTAGAAGCTTTCTTT
15	TRBD2	TRBJ2-7	TRBV4-2	-	CASSQGTSGDYEQYF	TGTGCCAGCAGCCAAGGGACTAGCGGGGACTACGAGCAGTACTTC